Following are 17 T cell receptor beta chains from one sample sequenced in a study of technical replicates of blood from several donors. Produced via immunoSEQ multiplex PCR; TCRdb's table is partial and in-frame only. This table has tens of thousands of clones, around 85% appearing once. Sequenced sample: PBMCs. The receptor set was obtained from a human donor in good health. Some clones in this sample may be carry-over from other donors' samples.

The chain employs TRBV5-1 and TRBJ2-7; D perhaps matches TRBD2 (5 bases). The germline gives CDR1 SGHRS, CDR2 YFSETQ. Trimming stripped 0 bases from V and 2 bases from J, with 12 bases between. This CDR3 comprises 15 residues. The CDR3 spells CASSLGTFDTYEQYF. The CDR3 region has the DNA TGCGCCAGCAGCTTGGGGACTTTCGACACCTACGAGCAGTACTTC.

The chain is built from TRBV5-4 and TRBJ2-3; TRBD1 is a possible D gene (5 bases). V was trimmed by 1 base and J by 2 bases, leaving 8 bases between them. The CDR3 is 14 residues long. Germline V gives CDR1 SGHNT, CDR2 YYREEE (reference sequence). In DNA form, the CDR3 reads TGTGCCAGCAGCTTGACGACAGTCACAGATACGCAGTATTTT. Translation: CASSLTTVTDTQYF.

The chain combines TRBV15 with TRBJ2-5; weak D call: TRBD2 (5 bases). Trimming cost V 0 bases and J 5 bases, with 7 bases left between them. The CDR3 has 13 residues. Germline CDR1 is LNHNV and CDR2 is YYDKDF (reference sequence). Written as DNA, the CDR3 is TGTGCCACCAGCAGAGATCGAGGGGAGACCCAGTACTTC. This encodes CATSRDRGETQYF.

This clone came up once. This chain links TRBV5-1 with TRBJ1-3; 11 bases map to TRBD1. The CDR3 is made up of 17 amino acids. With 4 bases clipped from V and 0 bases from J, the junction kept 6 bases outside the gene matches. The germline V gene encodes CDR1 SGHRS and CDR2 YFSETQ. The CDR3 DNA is TGCGCCAGCAGCCCCGGGACAGGGGGACCCTCTGGAAACACCATATATTTT. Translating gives CASSPGTGGPSGNTIYF.

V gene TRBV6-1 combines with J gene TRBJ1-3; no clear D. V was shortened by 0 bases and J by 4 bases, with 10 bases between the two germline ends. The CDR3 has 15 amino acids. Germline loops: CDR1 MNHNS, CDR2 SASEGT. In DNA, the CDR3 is TGTGCCAGCAGTGAAGCGCCGGGAAAGGGAAACACCATATATTTT. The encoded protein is CASSEAPGKGNTIYF.

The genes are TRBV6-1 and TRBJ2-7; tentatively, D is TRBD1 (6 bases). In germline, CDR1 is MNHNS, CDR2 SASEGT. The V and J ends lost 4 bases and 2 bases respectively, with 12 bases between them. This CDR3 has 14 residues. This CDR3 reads CASSGRQGPYEQYF. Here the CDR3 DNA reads TGTGCCAGCAGTGGGAGGCAGGGGCCCTACGAGCAGTACTTC.

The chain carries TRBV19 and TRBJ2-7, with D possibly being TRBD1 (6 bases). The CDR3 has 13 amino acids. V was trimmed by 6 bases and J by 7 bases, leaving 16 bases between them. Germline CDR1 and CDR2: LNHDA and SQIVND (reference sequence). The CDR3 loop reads CASSLGGVGEQYF. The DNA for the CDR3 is TGTGCCAGTAGCTTAGGGGGTGTCGGGGAGCAGTACTTC.

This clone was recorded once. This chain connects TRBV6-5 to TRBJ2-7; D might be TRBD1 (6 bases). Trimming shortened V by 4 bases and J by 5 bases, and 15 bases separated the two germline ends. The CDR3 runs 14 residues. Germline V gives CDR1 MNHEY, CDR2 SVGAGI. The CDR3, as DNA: TGTGCCAGCAGTTCGGGGACACCAAGGGACGAGCAGTACTTC. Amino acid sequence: CASSSGTPRDEQYF.

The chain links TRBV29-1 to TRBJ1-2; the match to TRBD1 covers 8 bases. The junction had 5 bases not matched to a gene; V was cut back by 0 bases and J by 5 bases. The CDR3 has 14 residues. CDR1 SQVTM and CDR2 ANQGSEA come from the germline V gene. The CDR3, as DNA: TGCAGCGTTGAAGAAGGCAGGGGGCATTATGGCTACACCTTC. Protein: CSVEEGRGHYGYTF.

This chain's CDR3 is CAWSRGGATYEQYF. CDR3 nucleotide sequence: TGTGCCTGGAGTAGGGGCGGGGCCACCTACGAGCAGTACTTC. This sequence joins TRBV30 and TRBJ2-7; perhaps TRBD2 as D (6 bases). Between the trimmed V and J ends, which lost 2 bases and 2 bases, there was a span of 13 bases. CDR1 and CDR2 (germline): GTSNPN, SVGIG (reference sequence). The CDR3 consists of 14 residues.

DNA for the CDR3: TGTGCCAGCAGTTGGGCAGGGGGGAGCAATCAGCCCCAGCATTTT. Translated, it gives CASSWAGGSNQPQHF. This chain uses TRBV27 with TRBJ1-5; 7 positions match TRBD1. Trimming at V came to 4 bases and at J to 1 base, leaving 4 bases not matched to a gene. CDR1 and CDR2 (germline): MNHEY, SMNVEV (reference sequence). The CDR3 runs 15 residues.

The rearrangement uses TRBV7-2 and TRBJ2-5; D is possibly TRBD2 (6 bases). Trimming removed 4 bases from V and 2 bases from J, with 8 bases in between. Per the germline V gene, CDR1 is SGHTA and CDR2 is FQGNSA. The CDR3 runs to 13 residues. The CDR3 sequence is CASSWRGQETQYF. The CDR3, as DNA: TGTGCCAGCAGCTGGAGGGGTCAAGAGACCCAGTACTTC.

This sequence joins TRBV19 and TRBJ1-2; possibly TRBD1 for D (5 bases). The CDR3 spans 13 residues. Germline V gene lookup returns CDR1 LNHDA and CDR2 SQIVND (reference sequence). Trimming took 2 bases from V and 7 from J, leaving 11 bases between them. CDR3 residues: CASSISGYRGYTF. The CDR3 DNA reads TGTGCCAGTAGTATATCAGGGTACCGTGGCTACACCTTC.

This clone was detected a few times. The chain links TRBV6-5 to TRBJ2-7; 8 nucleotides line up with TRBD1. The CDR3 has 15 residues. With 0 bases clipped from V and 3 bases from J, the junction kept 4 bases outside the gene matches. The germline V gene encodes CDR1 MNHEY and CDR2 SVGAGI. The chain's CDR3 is CASSYSRTGYYEQYF. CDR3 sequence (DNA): TGTGCCAGCAGTTACTCGCGGACAGGGTACTACGAGCAGTACTTC.

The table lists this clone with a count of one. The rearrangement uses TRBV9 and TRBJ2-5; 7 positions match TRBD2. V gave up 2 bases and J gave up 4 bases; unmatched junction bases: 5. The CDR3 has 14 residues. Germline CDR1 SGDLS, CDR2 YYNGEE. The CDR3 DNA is TGTGCCAGCAGCGTTTGGGCGGGAGCAGAGACCCAGTACTTC. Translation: CASSVWAGAETQYF.

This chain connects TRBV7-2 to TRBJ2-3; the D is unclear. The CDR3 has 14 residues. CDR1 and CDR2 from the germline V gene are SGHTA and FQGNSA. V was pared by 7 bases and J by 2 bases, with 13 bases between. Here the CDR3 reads CASTPVRYTDTQYF. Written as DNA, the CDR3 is TGTGCCAGCACCCCGGTACGGTACACAGATACGCAGTATTTT.

The CDR3 spells CASSSGVSGANVLTF. As DNA, the CDR3 is TGTGCCAGCAGCTCAGGCGTCTCTGGGGCCAACGTCCTGACTTTC. The J gene is TRBJ2-6, the V gene TRBV5-6; D unresolved. Germline values: CDR1 SGHDT, CDR2 YYEEEE. V lost 3 bases and J lost 0, with 7 bases in between. The CDR3 loop spans 15 amino acids.